One and the same sample provided the 17 T cell receptor beta chains below, sequenced in a study of response to subunit inactivated influenza vaccine. Each CDR3 protein gets one entry after TCRdb re-called the RT-PCR reads with MiXCR. Among about half a million distinct CDR3 sequences listed, around 25% were seen once. This material consisted of CD4+ T cells sorted from PBMCs, taken 4 to 6 days after vaccination. The receptors here all came from a man aged 50-60 years who received an inactivated influenza vaccine.

The sample holds a few counts of this clonotype. The chain couples TRBV28 to TRBJ1-5; maybe TRBD1 (6 bases). The CDR3 spans 13 residues. From germline, CDR1 is MDHEN and CDR2 SYDVKM. V dropped 5 bases and J dropped 8 bases, with 13 bases sitting between them. CDR3 in amino acids: CASSRQVLEPQHF. DNA of the CDR3: TGTGCCAGCAGTAGACAGGTTTTGGAGCCCCAGCATTTT.

This clonotype has a handful of counts. J is TRBJ2-7 and V is TRBV20-1; the D gene is possibly TRBD2 (5 bases). The V end lost 6 bases, the J end lost 6 bases, and 21 bases lay between the germline ends. Germline CDR1 reads DFQATT; CDR2 reads SNEGSKA (reference sequence). CDR3 length equals 14 residues. The CDR3 region has the DNA TGCAGTGCCCAACTCGCGAAGGACTTCCGCGAGCAGTACTTC. Amino acids: CSAQLAKDFREQYF.

CDR3 nucleotide sequence: TGCAGCGTTGAAGGGGGGACTCCCTACGAGCAGTACTTC. Protein product: CSVEGGTPYEQYF. The rearrangement links TRBV29-1 to TRBJ2-7; TRBD2 might be the D (6 bases). The V gene's germline CDR1 is SQVTM and CDR2 ANQGSEA. The CDR3 is 13 amino acids. V was pared by 1 base and J by 2 bases, with 9 bases between.

This chain uses TRBV5-1 with TRBJ2-3; no firm D call. Germline-derived CDR1 and CDR2 are SGHRS and YFSETQ. The CDR3 extends over 16 amino acids. Trimming removed 5 bases from V and 2 bases from J, with 18 bases in between. The CDR3 bases are TGCGCCAGCAGGTGGATCCCCGACGCGACCACAGATACGCAGTATTTT. Protein: CASRWIPDATTDTQYF.

The table lists this clonotype with a count of one. The chain links TRBV18 to TRBJ2-1; TRBD1 matches at 8 bases. V lost 3 bases, J lost 8 bases, and 12 bases stayed unmatched. Germline V CDR1 and CDR2: KGHSH, LQKENI. The CDR3 is 16 residues long. CDR3: CASSPYSQGGGDEQFF. CDR3 nucleotides: TGTGCCAGCTCACCTTATTCACAGGGGGGAGGCGATGAGCAGTTCTTC. Full variable domain (remainder filled in from reference TRBV18 and TRBJ2-1): NAGVMQNPRHLVRRRGQEARLRCSPMKGHSHVYWYRQLPEEGLKFMVYLQKENIIDESGMPKERFSAEFPKEGPSILRIQQVVRGDSAAYFCASSPYSQGGGDEQFFGPGTRLTVL.

The chain is built from TRBV20-1 and TRBJ2-1; 11 bases agree with TRBD1. The CDR3 loop spans 12 amino acids. The germline V gene has CDR1 DFQATT and CDR2 SNEGSKA (reference sequence). J gave up 9 bases and V 8 bases, and 6 bases lay outside the gene matches. This CDR3 reads CSSDRGRSEQFF. The CDR3 nucleotides are TGCAGTTCGGACAGGGGGCGATCTGAGCAGTTCTTC.

This clonotype was recorded at least ten times. The chain joins TRBV7-2 to TRBJ2-5, with 8 nucleotides matching TRBD2. V gave up 2 bases and J gave up 7 bases; unmatched junction bases: 0. CDR3 size: 12 residues. Germline assignment: CDR1 SGHTA and CDR2 FQGNSA. The CDR3 loop reads CASSLTSGTQYF. For the CDR3, the DNA is TGTGCCAGCAGCTTAACTAGCGGGACCCAGTACTTC.

The V call is TRBV20-1, the J call TRBJ1-5; 7 nucleotides align to TRBD1. J lost 2 bases, V lost 3 bases, and 7 bases had no gene match. Germline CDR1 and CDR2: DFQATT and SNEGSKA (reference sequence). The CDR3 length is 15 residues. The CDR3 nucleotides read TGCAGTGCTAGTGTAGGCGACAGGGGCAATCAGCCCCAGCATTTT. This encodes CSASVGDRGNQPQHF.

This clonotype came up many times. As DNA, the CDR3 is TGCGCCAGCAGCAGGGACGGCACTAGCACAGATACGCAGTATTTT. This gives the protein CASSRDGTSTDTQYF. The J gene is TRBJ2-3, the V gene TRBV5-1; D might be TRBD1 or TRBD2, each matching 5 bases. From germline, CDR1 is SGHRS and CDR2 YFSETQ. The ends were cut back, 4 bases at V and 0 bases at J, with 12 bases in the middle. This CDR3 region has 15 residues.

V gene TRBV15 combines with J gene TRBJ1-4; D gene uncertain. V lost 0 bases and J 5 bases, leaving 13 bases between the germline ends. Germline V gives CDR1 LNHNV, CDR2 YYDKDF (reference sequence). CDR3 length: 16 amino acids. CDR3 residues: CATSRDPVRVNEKLFF. The CDR3 DNA sequence: TGTGCCACCAGCAGAGATCCTGTAAGGGTGAATGAAAAACTGTTTTTT.

The chain uses TRBV4-2 and TRBJ2-7, with 8 bases identical to TRBD1. The CDR3 length is 16 residues. V dropped 0 bases and J dropped 0; count of bases not matched to a gene: 4. Per the germline V gene, CDR1 is LGHNA and CDR2 is YNFKEQ. The CDR3 is CASSQEGQGLSYEQYF. The CDR3 nucleotides are TGTGCCAGCAGCCAAGAAGGACAGGGTCTCTCCTACGAGCAGTACTTC.

The gene calls are TRBV7-2 and TRBJ2-6, with D tentatively TRBD1 (6 bases). Germline values: CDR1 SGHTA, CDR2 FQGNSA. With 1 base removed from V and 0 bases from J, the gap between germline ends came to 10 bases. The CDR3 spans 17 residues. CDR3 amino acids: CASSLVQGYSGANVLTF. CDR3 in DNA: TGTGCCAGCAGCTTAGTGCAGGGGTACTCTGGGGCCAACGTCCTGACTTTC. Using reference TRBV7-2 and TRBJ2-6 for the parts outside the CDR3, the full variable domain is GAGVSQSPSNKVTEKGKDVELRCDPISGHTALYWYRQSLGQGLEFLIYFQGNSAPDKSGLPSDRFSAERTGGSVSTLTIQRTQQEDSAVYLCASSLVQGYSGANVLTFGAGSRLTVL.

The sample holds a few counts of this clonotype. The DNA of the CDR3 is TGTGCCAGCAGCTTAGGAGGGGCAGGGGGTTGGTACGAGCAGTACTTC. Its protein is CASSLGGAGGWYEQYF. This chain joins TRBV11-2 and TRBJ2-7; TRBD1 agrees at 7 bases. Germline CDR1 SGHAT, CDR2 FQNNGV. Germline trimming cut 1 base from V and 4 bases from J; bases unmatched to any gene: 10. This CDR3 has 16 amino acids. The variable domain in full, completed from reference TRBV11-2 and TRBJ2-7, reads EAGVAQSPRYKIIEKRQSVAFWCNPISGHATLYWYQQILGQGPKLLIQFQNNGVVDDSQLPKDRFSAERLKGVDSTLKIQPAKLEDSAVYLCASSLGGAGGWYEQYFGPGTRLTVT.

V is TRBV10-1 and J is TRBJ2-3; 11 nucleotides line up with TRBD2. This CDR3 contains 15 residues. Germline loops: CDR1 WNHNN, CDR2 SYGVQD (reference sequence). With 8 bases clipped from V and 6 bases from J, the junction kept 10 bases outside the gene matches. CDR3 sequence: CASAPRLAGRDTQYF. The CDR3 DNA reads TGCGCCAGCGCACCAAGACTAGCGGGGAGGGATACGCAGTATTTT.

This clonotype was observed a handful of times. This chain uses TRBV7-8 with TRBJ2-5; D gene uncertain. V was shortened by 5 bases and J by 13 bases, with 17 bases between the two germline ends. Germline V gene sequence: CDR1 SGHVS, CDR2 FQNEAQ. The CDR3 totals 12 residues. The CDR3 DNA sequence: TGTGCCAGCAGCCAACATACCGGGCAACCGTACTTC. Translated, it gives CASSQHTGQPYF.

This clonotype has a handful of counts. V gene TRBV24-1 combines with J gene TRBJ1-2; D is uncertain. The CDR3 totals 13 residues. Between the trimmed V and J ends, which lost 5 bases and 2 bases, there was a span of 8 bases. Germline CDR1 KGHDR, CDR2 SFDVKD. CDR3 in DNA: TGTGCCACCAGTGGGGTAGGAAACTATGGCTACACCTTC. The encoded protein is CATSGVGNYGYTF.

This clonotype was counted a few times. The V and J genes are TRBV5-1 and TRBJ2-1; the D gene is possibly TRBD1 (6 bases). The CDR3 length is 15 residues. Germline assignment: CDR1 SGHRS and CDR2 YFSETQ. Trimming took 1 base from V and 4 from J, leaving 12 bases between them. The CDR3 protein is CASSLSGQTYNEQFF. Written as DNA, the CDR3 is TGCGCCAGCAGCTTGTCTGGACAGACATACAATGAGCAGTTCTTC.